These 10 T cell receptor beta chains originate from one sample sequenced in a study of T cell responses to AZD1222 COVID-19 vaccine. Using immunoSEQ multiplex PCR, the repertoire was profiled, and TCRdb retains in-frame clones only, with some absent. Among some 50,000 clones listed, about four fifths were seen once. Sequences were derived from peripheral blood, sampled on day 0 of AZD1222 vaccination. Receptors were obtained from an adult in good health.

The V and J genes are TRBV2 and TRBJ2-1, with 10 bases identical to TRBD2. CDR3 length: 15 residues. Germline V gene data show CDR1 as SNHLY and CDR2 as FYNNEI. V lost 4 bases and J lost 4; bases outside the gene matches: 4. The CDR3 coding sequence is TGTGCCAGCAGTGCCCCACTAGCGGGGTACAATGAGCAGTTCTTC. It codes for CASSAPLAGYNEQFF.

CDR3 region: CASRHNTGSIAYEQYF. The CDR3 DNA reads as TGTGCCAGCAGACACAACACAGGGTCAATCGCCTACGAGCAGTACTTC. The chain uses TRBV11-3 and TRBJ2-7, with D maybe TRBD1 (6 bases). CDR1 and CDR2 (germline): SGHNT, YENEEA. Trimming stripped 6 bases from V and 2 bases from J, with 20 bases between. The length of the CDR3 is 16 residues. Using reference TRBV11-3 and TRBJ2-7 for the parts outside the CDR3, the full variable domain is EAGVVQSPRYKIIEKKQPVAFWCNPISGHNTLYWYLQNLGQGPELLIRYENEEAVDDSQLPKDRFSAERLKGVDSTLKIQPAELGDSAVYLCASRHNTGSIAYEQYFGPGTRLTVT.

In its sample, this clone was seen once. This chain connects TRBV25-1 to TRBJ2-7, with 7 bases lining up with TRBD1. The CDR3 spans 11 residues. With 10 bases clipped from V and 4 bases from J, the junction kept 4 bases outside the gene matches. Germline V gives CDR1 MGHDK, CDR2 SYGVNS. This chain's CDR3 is CATTGRYEQYF. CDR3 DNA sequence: TGTGCCACGACAGGGCGGTACGAGCAGTACTTC.

The CDR3 DNA reads TGTGCCAGCAGCTTAGTAAGAAGCGGGGGTTACGAGCAGTACTTC. Protein: CASSLVRSGGYEQYF. The genes are TRBV11-2 and TRBJ2-7, with 8 bases fitting TRBD2. V shed 1 base and J 4 bases; nucleotides not matched to a gene: 6. The CDR3 sequence is 15 residues long. Germline-derived CDR1 and CDR2 are SGHAT and FQNNGV.

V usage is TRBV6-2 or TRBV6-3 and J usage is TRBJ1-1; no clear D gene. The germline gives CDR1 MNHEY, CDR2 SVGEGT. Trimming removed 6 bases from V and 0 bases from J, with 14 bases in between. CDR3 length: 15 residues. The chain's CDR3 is CASSRLGALNTEAFF. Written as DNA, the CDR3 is TGTGCCAGCAGCCGTCTTGGTGCCCTGAACACTGAAGCTTTCTTT.

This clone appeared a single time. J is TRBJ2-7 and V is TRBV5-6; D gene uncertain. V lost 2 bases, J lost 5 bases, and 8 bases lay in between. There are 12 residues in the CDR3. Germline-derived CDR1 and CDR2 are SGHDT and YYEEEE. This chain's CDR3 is CASSLGSHEQYF. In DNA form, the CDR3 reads TGTGCCAGCAGCTTAGGGTCCCACGAGCAGTACTTC.

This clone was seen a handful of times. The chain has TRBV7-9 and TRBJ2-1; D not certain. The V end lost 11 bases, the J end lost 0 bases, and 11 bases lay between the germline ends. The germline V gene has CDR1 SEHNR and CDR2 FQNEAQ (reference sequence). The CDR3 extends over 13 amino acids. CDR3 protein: CADRASSYNEQFF. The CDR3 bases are TGTGCCGACCGGGCTAGCTCCTACAATGAGCAGTTCTTC. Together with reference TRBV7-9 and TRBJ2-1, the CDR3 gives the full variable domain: DTGVSQNPRHKITKRGQNVTFRCDPISEHNRLYWYRQTLGQGPEFLTYFQNEAQLEKSRLLSDRFSAERPKGSFSTLEIQRTEQGDSAMYLCADRASSYNEQFFGPGTRLTVL.

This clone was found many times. CDR3 sequence reads: CASSFSGRAYNEQFF. CDR3 in DNA: TGTGCCAGCAGTTTTAGCGGGCGCGCCTACAATGAGCAGTTCTTC. The rearrangement links TRBV27 to TRBJ2-1; 7 bases are a match to TRBD2. The CDR3 is 15 amino acids. Germline-derived CDR1 and CDR2 are MNHEY and SMNVEV (reference sequence). The J segment lost 2 bases and the V segment lost 3 bases, leaving 4 bases of the junction unmatched.

This CDR3 is CASRWTSGQETQYF. DNA of the CDR3: TGTGCCAGCAGGTGGACTAGCGGCCAAGAGACCCAGTACTTC. The rearrangement links TRBV7-2 to TRBJ2-5, with 10 bases aligning to TRBD2. CDR1 and CDR2 from the germline V gene are SGHTA and FQGNSA. This CDR3 region has 14 residues. V was pared by 6 bases and J by 1 base, with 2 bases of the junction left unmatched.

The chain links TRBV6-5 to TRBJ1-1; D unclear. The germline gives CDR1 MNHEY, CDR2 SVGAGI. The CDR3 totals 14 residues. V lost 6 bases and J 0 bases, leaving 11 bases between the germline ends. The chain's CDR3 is CASRQSLMNTEAFF. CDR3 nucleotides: TGTGCCAGCAGGCAGTCCCTAATGAACACTGAAGCTTTCTTT.